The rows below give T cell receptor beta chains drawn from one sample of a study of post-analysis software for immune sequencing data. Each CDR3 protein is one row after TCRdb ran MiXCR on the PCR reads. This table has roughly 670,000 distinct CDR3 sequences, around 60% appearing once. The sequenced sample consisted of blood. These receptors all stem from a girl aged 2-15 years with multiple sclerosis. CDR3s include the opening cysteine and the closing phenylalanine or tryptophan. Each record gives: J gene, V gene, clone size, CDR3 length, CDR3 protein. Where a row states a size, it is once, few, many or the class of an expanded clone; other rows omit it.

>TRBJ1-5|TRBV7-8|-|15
CASSLHRGGNQPQHF
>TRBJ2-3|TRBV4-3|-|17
CASSQARTSGLGHTQYF
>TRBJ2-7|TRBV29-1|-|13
CSVEPAGHYEQYF
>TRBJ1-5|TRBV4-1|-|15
CASSRGLHGNQPQHF
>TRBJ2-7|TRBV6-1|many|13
CASRAGLTYEQYF
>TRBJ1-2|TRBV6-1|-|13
CASREQGKTGYTF
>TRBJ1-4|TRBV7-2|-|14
CASSPMSGLEKLFF
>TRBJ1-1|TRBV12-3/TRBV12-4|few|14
CASSHPPGYSEAFF
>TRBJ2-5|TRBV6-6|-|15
CASSYGSSVQETQYF
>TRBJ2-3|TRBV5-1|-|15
CASSPMESRTDTQYF
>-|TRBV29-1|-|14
CSVENPGPEETQYF
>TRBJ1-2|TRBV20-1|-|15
CSAVTPGQGEVGYTF
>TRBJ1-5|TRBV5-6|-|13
CASSVRSNQPQHF
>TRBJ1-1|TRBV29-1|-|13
CSVANVGGGEAFF
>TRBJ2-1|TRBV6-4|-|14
CASSAGVMDNEQFF
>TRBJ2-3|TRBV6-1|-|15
CASSEPGLLTDTQYF
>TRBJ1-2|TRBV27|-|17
CASSFLKDRAYFYGYTF